This is a list of T cell receptor beta chains from one sample in a study of identical twins. TCRdb recomputed calls from the 5' RACE reads with MiXCR, one row per CDR3 protein. The repertoire consists of around 530,000 distinct CDR3 sequences, with roughly 15% occurring once and the leading ten covering roughly 0.43%. These records were also assigned to another study, of yellow fever vaccine responses in identical twins.

The sequenced sample consisted of CD4+ T cells sorted from blood. Receptors were obtained from a woman aged 18-29 years in good health. Both conserved end residues are part of each CDR3. D genes are given only for firm matches. Size is stated for part of the rows, as once, few or many counts, or as a class when the clone is expanded.

j_call v_call clone_size d_call cdr3_aa cdr3_nt
TRBJ1-2 TRBV6-5 NA NA CASSYLGLIYGYTF TGTGCCAGCAGTTACCTTGGATTAATCTATGGCTACACCTTC
TRBJ1-2 TRBV3-1 many TRBD1 CASSPAPGGGRSGYTF TGTGCCAGCAGCCCGGCCCCAGGGGGGGGACGATCTGGCTACACCTTC
TRBJ2-3 TRBV12-3/TRBV12-4 few TRBD2 CASSFYLAGEDTQYF TGTGCCAGCAGTTTCTACCTAGCGGGAGAAGATACGCAGTATTTT
TRBJ1-2 TRBV29-1 NA NA CSVDGRQPNYGYTF TGCAGCGTTGATGGGAGACAACCTAACTATGGCTACACCTTC
TRBJ2-1 TRBV5-1 NA TRBD2 CASSLPLAGSYNEQFF TGCGCCAGCAGCTTGCCGCTAGCGGGGTCCTACAATGAGCAGTTCTTC
TRBJ2-3 TRBV10-3 few TRBD2 CAISGSAGGFTDTQYF TGTGCCATCAGTGGGTCAGCGGGGGGGTTCACCGATACGCAGTATTTT
TRBJ2-3 TRBV6-6 few TRBD2 CASSYSKASGGATDTQYF TGTGCCAGCAGTTACTCGAAGGCTAGCGGGGGAGCGACAGATACGCAGTATTTT
TRBJ2-1 TRBV5-1 many TRBD1 CASRGQGYNEQFF TGCGCCAGCAGAGGACAGGGATACAATGAGCAGTTCTTC
TRBJ2-1 TRBV6-1 NA TRBD2 CASSTGTSGANEQFF TGTGCCAGCAGCACCGGGACTAGCGGGGCTAATGAGCAGTTCTTC
TRBJ1-2 TRBV12-3/TRBV12-4 many TRBD1 CASRQGLDYGYTF TGTGCCAGCAGACAGGGGTTGGACTATGGCTACACCTTC
TRBJ1-2 TRBV27 NA NA CASSSRDRLYGYTF TGTGCCAGCAGTTCTCGAGACAGGCTCTATGGCTACACCTTC
TRBJ2-1 TRBV6-1 few NA CASSPPQVRHEQFF TGTGCCAGCAGTCCGCCCCAAGTCCGGCATGAGCAGTTCTTC
TRBJ2-3 TRBV5-1 few TRBD2 CASSIGLAGGTDTQYF TGCGCCAGCAGCATAGGACTAGCGGGAGGCACAGATACGCAGTATTTT
TRBJ1-1 TRBV20-1 NA NA CSARRVPEAFF TGCAGTGCGAGAAGGGTGCCTGAAGCTTTCTTT
TRBJ1-2 TRBV20-1 NA TRBD1 CSARGQGSMGYTF TGCAGTGCTAGAGGACAGGGTTCGATGGGCTACACCTTC
TRBJ1-1 TRBV6-1 NA TRBD1 CASREGQGSEAFF TGTGCCAGCAGAGAGGGACAGGGCTCTGAAGCTTTCTTT
TRBJ2-2 TRBV12-3/TRBV12-4 few TRBD1 CASSRDRASSGELFF TGTGCCAGCAGCCGGGACAGGGCAAGTTCCGGGGAGCTGTTTTTT
TRBJ1-6 TRBV2 few NA CASLQQGYNSPLHF TGTGCCAGCCTTCAACAGGGATATAATTCACCCCTCCACTTT
TRBJ2-2 TRBV3-1 once NA CASTQDPPSGGELFF TGTGCCAGCACCCAAGATCCCCCCTCGGGCGGGGAGCTGTTTTTT
TRBJ2-7 TRBV2 NA NA CASSRLASSYEQYF TGTGCCAGCAGCCGACTCGCCAGCTCCTACGAGCAGTACTTC
TRBJ2-4 TRBV18 NA NA CASSPGQTKNIQYF TGTGCCAGCTCACCCGGGCAGACCAAAAACATTCAGTACTTC
TRBJ1-5 TRBV7-9 many TRBD1 CASSRQGDNQPQHF TGTGCCAGCAGCCGACAGGGAGACAATCAGCCCCAGCATTTT
TRBJ2-7 TRBV6-6 NA NA CASSYTDPSEQYF TGTGCCAGCAGTTATACGGACCCTTCCGAGCAGTACTTC
TRBJ2-1 TRBV7-9 NA NA CASSHPTYEQFF TGTGCCAGCAGCCATCCTACATATGAGCAGTTCTTC
TRBJ1-4 TRBV2 NA NA CASKGTEEKLFF TGTGCCAGCAAAGGGACGGAGGAAAAACTGTTTTTT
TRBJ2-1 TRBV19 few NA CASSPQNYNEQFF TGTGCCAGTAGTCCACAGAACTACAATGAGCAGTTCTTC
TRBJ2-7 TRBV20-1 NA NA CSASGSKNEQYF TGCAGTGCTAGCGGGAGTAAGAACGAGCAGTACTTC
TRBJ2-1 TRBV12-3/TRBV12-4 few TRBD1 CASSFRRDRGNNEQFF TGTGCCAGCAGTTTTCGCCGGGACAGGGGAAACAATGAGCAGTTCTTC
TRBJ1-1 TRBV12-3/TRBV12-4 many NA CASSLTGNTEAFF TGTGCCAGCAGTTTAACGGGGAACACTGAAGCTTTCTTT
TRBJ2-1 TRBV12-3/TRBV12-4 few NA CASSFSRVRHNEQFF TGTGCCAGCAGTTTCAGCAGGGTAAGACACAATGAGCAGTTCTTC
TRBJ2-5 TRBV5-1 NA NA CASNPWRKQETQYF TGCGCCAGCAACCCTTGGCGGAAACAAGAGACCCAGTACTTC
TRBJ1-2 TRBV12-3/TRBV12-4 NA NA CASRAATLGGYTF TGTGCCAGCAGAGCCGCAACCTTAGGGGGCTACACCTTC
TRBJ1-2 TRBV5-1 NA NA CASSLDGASIGYTF TGCGCCAGCAGCTTGGATGGGGCCTCTATCGGCTACACCTTC
TRBJ2-2 TRBV28 few NA CASSFLGRLNTGELFF TGTGCCAGCAGTTTTTTGGGGCGATTGAACACCGGGGAGCTGTTTTTT
TRBJ1-2 TRBV29-1 NA NA CSVVTGTLQGNGYTF TGCAGCGTAGTTACCGGGACTCTCCAAGGGAACGGCTACACCTTC
TRBJ2-1 TRBV20-1 few TRBD2 CSARDAVAGHNEQFF TGCAGTGCTAGAGATGCGGTAGCGGGCCACAATGAGCAGTTCTTC
TRBJ2-5 TRBV5-1 many NA CASSLEYRETQYF TGCGCCAGCAGCTTGGAATACCGGGAGACCCAGTACTTC
TRBJ2-1 TRBV28 NA NA CASSPPGGGSYNEQFF TGTGCCAGCAGTCCCCCCGGGGGCGGGAGTTACAATGAGCAGTTCTTC
TRBJ2-4 TRBV29-1 NA NA CSALDKLAKNIQYF TGCAGCGCCCTGGACAAATTAGCCAAAAACATTCAGTACTTC
TRBJ2-6 TRBV2 few NA CASSEDFSGANVLTF TGTGCCAGCAGTGAAGATTTCTCTGGGGCCAACGTCCTGACTTTC
TRBJ2-3 TRBV7-3 few TRBD2 CASSLTGLAGYTDTQYF TGTGCCAGCAGCTTAACCGGACTAGCGGGGTACACAGATACGCAGTATTTT
TRBJ2-3 TRBV7-8 NA TRBD2 CASSPVPGLAGARGTDTQYF TGTGCCAGCAGCCCCGTCCCGGGACTAGCGGGGGCAAGGGGCACAGATACGCAGTATTTT
TRBJ1-5 TRBV20-1 few NA CSARNLGVNQPQHF TGCAGTGCTAGAAACCTCGGGGTAAATCAGCCCCAGCATTTT
TRBJ2-7 TRBV14 once TRBD2 CASSQVAGGWEQYF TGTGCCAGCAGCCAGGTAGCGGGAGGATGGGAGCAGTACTTC
TRBJ2-5 TRBV5-4 NA TRBD2 CASSLDVAGVQETQYF TGTGCCAGCAGCTTGGATGTTGCGGGGGTACAAGAGACCCAGTACTTC
TRBJ1-3 TRBV6-2/TRBV6-3 few NA CASSRYMDVGTGNTIYF TGTGCCAGCAGTCGATATATGGACGTGGGTACTGGAAACACCATATATTTT